Included here is one TCR beta chain sequence, with context. Germline V gene data show CDR1 as SGHDT and CDR2 as YYEEEE. This CDR3 is 15 amino acids long. The ends lost 4 bases at V and 4 bases at J; junction bases unmatched: 7. This specimen belongs to a study of cytomegalovirus exposure and HLA in healthy donors. The primer mix had 60 Vbeta and 13 Jbeta primers. Clones were read by immunoSEQ multiplex PCR, and TCRdb kept only the in-frame ones, dropping some. Counted here are around 130,000 clones, about 80% occurring once; the ten biggest clones make up under 4.5%. The TCR comes from a woman in her thirties or forties in good health and CMV-seronegative. Sequencing was carried out using PBMCs. The V call is TRBV5-6, the J call TRBJ2-2; 7 positions match TRBD1. This chain's CDR3 is CASSRVDRPTGELFF. The CDR3 nucleotides are TGTGCCAGCAGCCGTGTGGACAGGCCCACCGGGGAGCTGTTTTTT. Together with reference TRBV5-6 and TRBJ2-2, the CDR3 gives the full variable domain: DAGVTQSPTHLIKTRGQQVTLRCSPKSGHDTVSWYQQALGQGPQFIFQYYEEEERQRGNFPDRFSGHQFPNYSSELNVNALLLGDSALYLCASSRVDRPTGELFFGEGSRLTVL.